The T cell receptor (beta chain) described here comes from a study of cytomegalovirus exposure and HLA in healthy donors. In the PCR, 60 Vbeta and 13 Jbeta primers were used. Using immunoSEQ multiplex PCR, the repertoire was profiled, and TCRdb retains in-frame clones only, with some absent. The table records 150,000 to 200,000 clones, about 80% of them present only once. Concerning this clone itself: Its antigen is still unknown.

Germline CDR1 KGHSH, CDR2 LQKENI. The CDR3 is made up of 16 amino acids. Trimming removed 1 base from V and 2 bases from J; junction bases left unmatched: 7. Study results and caveats: An analysis that came later showed most CMV-associated TCR beta chains appearing HLA-restricted. Being productive about 90% or about 30% of the time was typical of most TCR beta V segments in an earlier analysis. Analyzed later, association rates of TCRs varied across HLA loci, with DRB1 most and HLA-C fewest. An observed cluster of highly shared sequence variants was recorded as a likely sequencing artifact.

The TCR sequence derives from a man in his late teens or twenties in good health and CMV-seronegative. The chain uses TRBV18 and TRBJ1-1; 7 bases map to TRBD1. The sequenced sample was PBMCs. The CDR3 region is CASSPQTGTANTEAFF. The CDR3 DNA reads as TGTGCCAGCTCACCACAGACCGGGACAGCTAACACTGAAGCTTTCTTT.